This is a list of T cell receptor beta chains from one sample in a study of blood T cell repertoires in COVID-19. Assay used: immunoSEQ multiplex PCR; TCRdb lists only in-frame clones, some missing. The top ten hold 5.2% of the sample, which has fewer than 400,000 clones, under 90% seen once. The sample consisted of PBMCs or T cells enriched from blood (not recorded which). The source is a man between 60 and 70 years old who had recovered from COVID-19. Both conserved end residues are part of each CDR3. The D gene is left open where the match is weak. Clone sizes are given selectively: once, few, many, or a class where the clone is expanded.

j_call clone_size cdr3_length d_call v_call cdr3_aa cdr3_nt
TRBJ2-1 once 12 . TRBV24-1 CATSGGYNEQFF TGTGCCACCAGTGGCGGCTACAATGAGCAGTTCTTC
TRBJ2-1 . 15 TRBD2 TRBV19 CASSSRLAGVHEQFF TGTGCCAGTAGTTCCCGACTAGCGGGAGTCCATGAGCAGTTCTTC
TRBJ2-2 once 11 . TRBV13 CASSFLTVLFF TGTGCCAGCAGCTTCCTCACGGTGCTGTTTTTT
TRBJ2-7 . 13 . TRBV12-3/TRBV12-4 CASSQRLDYEQYF TGTGCCAGCAGTCAGAGACTGGATTACGAGCAGTACTTC
TRBJ2-7 . 14 TRBD2 TRBV19 CASQSSSGSYEQYF TGTGCCAGCCAGTCGAGTAGCGGGAGTTACGAGCAGTACTTC
TRBJ2-5 . 14 TRBD1 TRBV7-6 CASSLTGGGETQYF TGTGCCAGCAGCCTCACAGGGGGCGGGGAGACCCAGTACTTC
TRBJ2-5 . 16 . TRBV6-2/TRBV6-3 CASSYSGLASPETQYF TGTGCCAGCAGTTACTCCGGGCTAGCGAGCCCGGAGACCCAGTACTTC
TRBJ1-2 . 13 . TRBV9 CASSVGGDYGYTF TGTGCCAGCAGCGTAGGGGGGGATTATGGCTACACCTTC
TRBJ2-3 few 14 TRBD2 TRBV29-1 CSGTGTSGSNTQYF TGCAGCGGAACCGGGACTAGCGGGAGTAATACGCAGTATTTT
TRBJ2-1 . 15 . TRBV24-1 CATSDGRDYSLEQFF TGTGCCACCAGTGACGGTCGAGACTATAGCCTTGAGCAGTTCTTC
TRBJ2-1 . 15 TRBD1 TRBV4-2 CASSQDPRTGSEQFF TGTGCCAGCAGCCAAGATCCCCGGACAGGGTCTGAGCAGTTCTTC
TRBJ2-3 . 16 TRBD2 TRBV9 CASSDTGTTPTDTQYF TGTGCCAGCAGTGACACCGGGACTACCCCCACAGATACGCAGTATTTT
TRBJ1-1 . 13 . TRBV12-3/TRBV12-4 CASSFTEQTEAFF TGTGCCAGCAGTTTTACAGAGCAAACTGAAGCTTTCTTT
TRBJ1-5 . 13 . TRBV10-2 CASSPYSNQPQHF TGCGCCAGCAGTCCTTATAGCAATCAGCCCCAGCATTTT
TRBJ2-5 . 14 TRBD2 TRBV15 CATSQTQGGETQYF TGTGCCACCAGCCAAACCCAGGGAGGGGAGACCCAGTACTTC
TRBJ1-2 . 15 TRBD1 TRBV19 CASSTPGQGGSGYTF TGTGCCAGTAGTACACCGGGACAGGGTGGAAGTGGCTACACCTTC
TRBJ2-5 . 17 TRBD1 TRBV24-1 CATSDWGGQGAEETQYF TGTGCCACCAGTGATTGGGGGGGACAGGGAGCCGAGGAGACCCAGTACTTC
TRBJ2-5 . 16 TRBD2 TRBV6-6 CASSPALAAHQETQYF TGTGCCAGCAGTCCAGCACTAGCGGCTCACCAAGAGACCCAGTACTTC
TRBJ2-3 . 12 . TRBV7-9 CASSPQADTQYF TGTGCCAGCAGCCCTCAAGCGGATACGCAGTATTTT
TRBJ2-7 once 18 TRBD2 TRBV4-2 CASSQGFGTPGRVYEQYF TGTGCCAGCAGCCAAGGATTCGGGACTCCTGGGAGGGTCTACGAGCAGTACTTC
TRBJ2-1 . 15 TRBD1 TRBV3-1/TRBV3-2 CASSQANRGTYEQFF TGTGCCAGCAGTCAAGCAAACAGGGGAACGTATGAGCAGTTCTTC
TRBJ2-3 . 16 TRBD2 TRBV19 CASSDLPSPGGDTQYF TGTGCCAGTAGTGACCTTCCCTCCCCGGGAGGAGATACGCAGTATTTT
TRBJ2-5 . 15 . TRBV7-3 CASSLEGGLGETQYF TGTGCCAGCAGCTTAGAGGGTGGTCTTGGAGAGACCCAGTACTTC
TRBJ2-1 . 15 . TRBV28 CASSLRRDTYNEQFF TGTGCCAGCAGTTTGCGGCGGGATACCTACAATGAGCAGTTCTTC
TRBJ2-5 . 13 . TRBV28 CASSPGIQETQYF TGTGCCAGCAGTCCCGGGATCCAAGAGACCCAGTACTTC
TRBJ2-7 . 13 . TRBV6-2/TRBV6-3 CASSLRWSYEQYF TGTGCCAGCAGCCTGCGGTGGTCCTACGAGCAGTACTTC